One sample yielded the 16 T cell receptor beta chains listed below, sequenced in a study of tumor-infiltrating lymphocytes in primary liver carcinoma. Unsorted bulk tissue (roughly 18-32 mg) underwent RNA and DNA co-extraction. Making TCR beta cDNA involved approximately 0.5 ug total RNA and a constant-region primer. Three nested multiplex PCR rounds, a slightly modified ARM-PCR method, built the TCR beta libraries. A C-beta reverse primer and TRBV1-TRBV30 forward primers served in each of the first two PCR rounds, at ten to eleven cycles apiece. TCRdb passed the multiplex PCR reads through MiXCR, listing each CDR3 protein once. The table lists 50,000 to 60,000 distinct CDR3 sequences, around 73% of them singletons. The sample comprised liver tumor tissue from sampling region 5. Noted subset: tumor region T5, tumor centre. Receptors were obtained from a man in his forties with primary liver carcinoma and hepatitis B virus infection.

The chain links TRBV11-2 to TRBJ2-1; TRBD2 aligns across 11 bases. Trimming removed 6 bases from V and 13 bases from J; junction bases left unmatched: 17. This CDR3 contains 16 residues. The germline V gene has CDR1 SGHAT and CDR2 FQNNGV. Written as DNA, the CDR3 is TGTGCCAGCAGGTACCCCGGGACTAGCGGTAGCAATGGACAGTTCTTC. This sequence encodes CASRYPGTSGSNGQFF.

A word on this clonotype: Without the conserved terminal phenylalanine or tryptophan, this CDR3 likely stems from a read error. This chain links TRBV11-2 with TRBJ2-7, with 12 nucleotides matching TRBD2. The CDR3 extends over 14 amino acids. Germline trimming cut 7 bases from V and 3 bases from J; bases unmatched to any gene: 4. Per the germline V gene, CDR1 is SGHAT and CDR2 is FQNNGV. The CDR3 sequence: CASTSLAGGYEQYS. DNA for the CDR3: TGTGCCAGCACCTCACTAGCGGGAGGCTACGAGCAGTACTCC.

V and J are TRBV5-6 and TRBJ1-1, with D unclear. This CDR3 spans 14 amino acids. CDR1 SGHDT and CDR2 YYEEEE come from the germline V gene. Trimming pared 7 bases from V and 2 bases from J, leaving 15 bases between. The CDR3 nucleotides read TGTGCCAGCGGCCCCGTTGGACCAAACACTGAAGCTTTCTTT. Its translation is CASGPVGPNTEAFF.

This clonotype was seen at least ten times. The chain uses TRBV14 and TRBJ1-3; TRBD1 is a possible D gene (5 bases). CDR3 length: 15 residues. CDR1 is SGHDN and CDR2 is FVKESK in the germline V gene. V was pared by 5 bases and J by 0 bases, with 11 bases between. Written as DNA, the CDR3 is TGTGCCAGCAGCAATCGGGGGTCCTCTGGAAACACCATATATTTT. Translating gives CASSNRGSSGNTIYF.

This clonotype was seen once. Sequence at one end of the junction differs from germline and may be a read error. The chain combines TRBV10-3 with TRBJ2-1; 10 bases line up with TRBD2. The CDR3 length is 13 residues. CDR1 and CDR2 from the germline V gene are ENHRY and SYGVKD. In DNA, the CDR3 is TGTGCCACCCTAGCGGGAGAAACAAGTGAGCAGCTCTTT. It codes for CATLAGETSEQLF.

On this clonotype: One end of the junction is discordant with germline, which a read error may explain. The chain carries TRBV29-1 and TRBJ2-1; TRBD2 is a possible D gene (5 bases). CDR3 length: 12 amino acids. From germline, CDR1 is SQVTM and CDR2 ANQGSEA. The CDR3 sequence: CSVRTSMGEQFF. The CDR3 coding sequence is TGTAGCGTTCGTACCTCTATGGGTGAGCAGTTCTTC.

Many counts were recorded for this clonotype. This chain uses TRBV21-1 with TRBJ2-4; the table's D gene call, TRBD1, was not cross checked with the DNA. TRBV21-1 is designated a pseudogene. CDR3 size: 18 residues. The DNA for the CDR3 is TGTGCCAGCAGCAAAGCGGGGGGGGGGTGCCTAGCCAAAAACATTCAGTACTTC. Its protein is CASSKAGGGCLAKNIQYF.

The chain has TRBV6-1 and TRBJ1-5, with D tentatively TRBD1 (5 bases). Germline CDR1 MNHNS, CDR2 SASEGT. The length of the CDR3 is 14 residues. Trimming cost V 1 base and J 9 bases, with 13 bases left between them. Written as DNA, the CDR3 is TGTGCCAGCAGTGAAGGTAGGGGAGGCCTGCCCCAGCATTTT. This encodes CASSEGRGGLPQHF.

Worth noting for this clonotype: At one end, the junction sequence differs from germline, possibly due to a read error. DNA for the CDR3: TGTGCCAGCAGCTCCCCCGGGACTAGCGTGAGGAACACGCAATATTTT. Protein sequence: CASSSPGTSVRNTQYF. The chain recombines TRBV7-8 with TRBJ2-3; 10 positions match TRBD2. The CDR3 is made up of 16 amino acids. CDR1 is SGHVS and CDR2 is FQNEAQ in the germline V gene.

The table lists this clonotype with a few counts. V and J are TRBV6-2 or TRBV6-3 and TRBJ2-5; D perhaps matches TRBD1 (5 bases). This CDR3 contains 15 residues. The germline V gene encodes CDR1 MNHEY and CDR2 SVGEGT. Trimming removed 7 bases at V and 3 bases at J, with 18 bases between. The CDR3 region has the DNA TGTGCCAGCATGCAGGGTTACGCTGACGAAGAGACCCAGTACTTC. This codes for CASMQGYADEETQYF.

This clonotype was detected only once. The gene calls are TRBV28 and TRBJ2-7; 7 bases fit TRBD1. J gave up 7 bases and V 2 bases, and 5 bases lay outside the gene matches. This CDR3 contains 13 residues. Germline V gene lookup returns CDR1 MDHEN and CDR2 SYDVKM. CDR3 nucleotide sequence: TGTGCCAGCAGTTTAATACAGGGGTGGGAGCAGTACTTC. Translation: CASSLIQGWEQYF.

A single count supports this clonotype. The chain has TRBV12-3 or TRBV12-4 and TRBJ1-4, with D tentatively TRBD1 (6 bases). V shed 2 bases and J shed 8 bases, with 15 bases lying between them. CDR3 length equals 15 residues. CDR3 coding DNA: TGTGCCAGCAGTTTATGGGGGACACTGGGGGAAAAACTGTTTTTT. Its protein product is CASSLWGTLGEKLFF.

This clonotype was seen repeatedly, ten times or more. The CDR3 bases are TGTGCCAGCAGGGATTCAGGGGGTTCCTACAATGAGCAGTTCTTC. This gives the protein CASRDSGGSYNEQFF. This chain connects TRBV25-1 to TRBJ2-1; TRBD1 matches 7 bases. This CDR3 spans 15 amino acids. Germline V gene data show CDR1 as MGHDK and CDR2 as SYGVNS. The V segment lost 6 bases and the J segment 1 base; nucleotides outside the gene matches: 6. The whole variable domain, remainder taken from reference TRBV25-1 and TRBJ2-1, is EADIYQTPRYLVIGTGKKITLECSQTMGHDKMYWYQQDPGMELHLIHYSYGVNSTEKGDLSSESTVSRIRTEHFPLTLESARPSHTSQYLCASRDSGGSYNEQFFGPGTRLTVL.

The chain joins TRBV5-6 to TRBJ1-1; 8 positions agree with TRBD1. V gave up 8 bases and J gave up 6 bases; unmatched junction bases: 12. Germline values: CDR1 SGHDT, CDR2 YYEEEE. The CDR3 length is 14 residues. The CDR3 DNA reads TGTGCCAGTACCTTGGCACAGACAGGGGCTGAAGCTTTCTTT. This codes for CASTLAQTGAEAFF.

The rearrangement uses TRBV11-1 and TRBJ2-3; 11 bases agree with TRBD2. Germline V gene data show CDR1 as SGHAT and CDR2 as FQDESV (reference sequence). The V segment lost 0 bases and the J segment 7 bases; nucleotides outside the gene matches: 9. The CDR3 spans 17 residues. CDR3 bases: TGTGCCAGCAGCTTAGCTCGGACTAGCGGGCCCACTAATACGCAGTATTTT. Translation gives CASSLARTSGPTNTQYF.

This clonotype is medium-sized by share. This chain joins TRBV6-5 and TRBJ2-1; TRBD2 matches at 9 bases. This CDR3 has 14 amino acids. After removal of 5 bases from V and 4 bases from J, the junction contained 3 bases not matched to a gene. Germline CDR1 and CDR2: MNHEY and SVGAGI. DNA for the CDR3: TGTGCCAGCAGTCGACTAGCGGATTACAATGAGCAGTTCTTC. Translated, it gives CASSRLADYNEQFF.